The 11 T cell receptor beta chains presented below share a single source sample, sequenced in a study of Ad26.COV2.S vaccination and SARS-CoV-2 variants. Treatment of the sample: about 20 received Ad26.COV2.S at low or high dose, single or two shots; several received placebo; per-sample allocation not given. Repertoires come from day 63 after the first vaccine or placebo injection. The table came from immunoSEQ multiplex PCR; TCRdb's copy has only in-frame clones and leaves some out. This table has about 480,000 clones, roughly nine tenths appearing once. The sequencing used peripheral blood, collected in a trial of Ad26.COV2.S vaccine versus placebo. The receptors come from a person between 18 and 59 years old who received the Ad26.COV2.S COVID-19 vaccine or a placebo.

Comments on this clone: The same CDR3 also results from other DNA sequences found in this sample. The J gene is TRBJ2-2, the V gene TRBV5-4; the match to TRBD1 covers 10 bases. V dropped 4 bases and J dropped 6; count of bases not matched to a gene: 3. Germline values: CDR1 SGHNT, CDR2 YYREEE (reference sequence). The CDR3 totals 14 residues. CDR3 amino acids: CASSVGQGAGELFF. The CDR3 DNA sequence: TGTGCCAGCAGCGTCGGACAGGGGGCCGGGGAGCTGTTTTTT.

The rearrangement uses TRBV6-5 and TRBJ1-1, with D unresolved. V was clipped by 6 bases and J by 4 bases, with 15 bases between them. CDR3 length: 14 residues. Germline CDR1 MNHEY, CDR2 SVGAGI. The chain's CDR3 is CASRDVLDGTEAFF. CDR3 DNA: TGTGCCAGCAGGGACGTGCTGGACGGCACTGAAGCTTTCTTT.

A word on this clone: The same CDR3 also results from other DNA sequences found in this sample. The CDR3 reads CASSLGVYEQYF. In DNA, the CDR3 is TGTGCCAGCAGCTTAGGGGTCTACGAGCAGTACTTC. The chain is built from TRBV7-2 and TRBJ2-7, with D hard to call. V dropped 1 base and J dropped 3 bases, with 4 bases sitting between them. The CDR3 has 12 amino acids. Germline CDR1 reads SGHTA; CDR2 reads FQGNSA.

The chain uses TRBV7-8 and TRBJ1-2, with TRBD1 matching over 7 bases. After removal of 0 bases from V and 8 bases from J, the junction contained 9 bases not matched to a gene. In germline, CDR1 is SGHVS, CDR2 FQNEAQ. This CDR3 spans 15 amino acids. The CDR3 nucleotides are TGTGCCAGCAGCTTAGCCGACCTGCAGGGGGACGGCTACACCTTC. Protein product: CASSLADLQGDGYTF.

V usage is TRBV18 and J usage is TRBJ1-2, with unresolved D. V was clipped by 3 bases and J by 6 bases, with 14 bases between them. The CDR3 sequence is 14 residues long. CDR1 is KGHSH, CDR2 LQKENI, per germline. The CDR3 region is CASSPGSLPHGYTF. CDR3 DNA sequence: TGTGCCAGCTCACCGGGCAGCCTCCCCCATGGCTACACCTTC. The entire variable domain, with the rest obtained from reference TRBV18 and TRBJ1-2, is as follows: NAGVMQNPRHLVRRRGQEARLRCSPMKGHSHVYWYRQLPEEGLKFMVYLQKENIIDESGMPKERFSAEFPKEGPSILRIQQVVRGDSAAYFCASSPGSLPHGYTFGSGTRLTVV.

The V gene is TRBV19, the J gene TRBJ1-5; 9 positions match TRBD1. Germline lookup yields CDR1 LNHDA and CDR2 SQIVND (reference sequence). The CDR3 runs to 15 residues. The J segment lost 3 bases and the V segment lost 5 bases, leaving 5 bases of the junction unmatched. The CDR3 loop reads CASSGGQGTNQPQHF. For the CDR3, the DNA is TGTGCCAGTAGTGGGGGACAGGGAACCAATCAGCCCCAGCATTTT.

This clone was counted a few times. The chain uses TRBV5-4 and TRBJ2-2; the match to TRBD1 covers 8 bases. Trimming cost V 5 bases and J 5 bases; bases outside gene matches: 8. CDR1 SGHNT and CDR2 YYREEE come from the germline V gene (reference sequence). CDR3 length equals 15 residues. Here the CDR3 reads CASSPRTGRTGELFF. In DNA, the CDR3 is TGTGCCAGCAGTCCCCGGACAGGGAGAACCGGGGAGCTGTTTTTT. Full variable domain (remainder filled in from reference TRBV5-4 and TRBJ2-2): ETGVTQSPTHLIKTRGQQVTLRCSSQSGHNTVSWYQQALGQGPQFIFQYYREEENGRGNFPPRFSGLQFPNYSSELNVNALELDDSALYLCASSPRTGRTGELFFGEGSRLTVL.

This rearrangement joins TRBV7-8 to TRBJ1-1; D unresolved. The CDR3 totals 15 residues. Germline CDR1 SGHVS, CDR2 FQNEAQ. V was cut by 1 base and J by 3 bases, with 12 bases left in between. The CDR3 spells CASSLDRLGYTEAFF. CDR3 sequence (DNA): TGTGCCAGCAGCTTAGATAGGTTGGGCTACACTGAAGCTTTCTTT.

The chain recombines TRBV2 with TRBJ2-5, with D hard to call. This CDR3 has 14 amino acids. Germline loops: CDR1 SNHLY, CDR2 FYNNEI. V was clipped by 4 bases and J by 5 bases, with 14 bases between them. In nucleotides, the CDR3 is TGTGCCAGCAGTGTTCCTCCCCCTGCCGAGACCCAGTACTTC. Translating gives CASSVPPPAETQYF. The variable domain in full, with the rest retrieved from reference TRBV2 and TRBJ2-5, is EPEVTQTPSHQVTQMGQEVILRCVPISNHLYFYWYRQILGQKVEFLVSFYNNEISEKSEIFDDQFSVERPDGSNFTLKIRSTKLEDSAMYFCASSVPPPAETQYFGPGTRLLVL.

The chain joins TRBV7-2 to TRBJ1-5; D remains ambiguous. Trimming cost V 4 bases and J 10 bases, with 14 bases left between them. The CDR3 is 13 amino acids. Looked up from germline, CDR1 is SGHTA and CDR2 is FQGNSA. CDR3 residues: CASSSDGLIPQHF. CDR3 nucleotide sequence: TGTGCCAGCAGCTCAGACGGACTGATCCCCCAGCATTTT.

A note on this clone: The sample holds other DNA sequences that translate to the same CDR3. This chain joins TRBV9 and TRBJ2-5; 12 nucleotides agree with TRBD1. The germline gives CDR1 SGDLS, CDR2 YYNGEE. V trimming: 0 bases; J trimming: 6 bases; junction bases outside the gene matches: 6. The CDR3 consists of 16 residues. The CDR3 loop reads CASSVGGQGATKTQYF. The CDR3 DNA reads as TGTGCCAGCAGCGTAGGGGGACAGGGGGCGACTAAGACCCAGTACTTC.